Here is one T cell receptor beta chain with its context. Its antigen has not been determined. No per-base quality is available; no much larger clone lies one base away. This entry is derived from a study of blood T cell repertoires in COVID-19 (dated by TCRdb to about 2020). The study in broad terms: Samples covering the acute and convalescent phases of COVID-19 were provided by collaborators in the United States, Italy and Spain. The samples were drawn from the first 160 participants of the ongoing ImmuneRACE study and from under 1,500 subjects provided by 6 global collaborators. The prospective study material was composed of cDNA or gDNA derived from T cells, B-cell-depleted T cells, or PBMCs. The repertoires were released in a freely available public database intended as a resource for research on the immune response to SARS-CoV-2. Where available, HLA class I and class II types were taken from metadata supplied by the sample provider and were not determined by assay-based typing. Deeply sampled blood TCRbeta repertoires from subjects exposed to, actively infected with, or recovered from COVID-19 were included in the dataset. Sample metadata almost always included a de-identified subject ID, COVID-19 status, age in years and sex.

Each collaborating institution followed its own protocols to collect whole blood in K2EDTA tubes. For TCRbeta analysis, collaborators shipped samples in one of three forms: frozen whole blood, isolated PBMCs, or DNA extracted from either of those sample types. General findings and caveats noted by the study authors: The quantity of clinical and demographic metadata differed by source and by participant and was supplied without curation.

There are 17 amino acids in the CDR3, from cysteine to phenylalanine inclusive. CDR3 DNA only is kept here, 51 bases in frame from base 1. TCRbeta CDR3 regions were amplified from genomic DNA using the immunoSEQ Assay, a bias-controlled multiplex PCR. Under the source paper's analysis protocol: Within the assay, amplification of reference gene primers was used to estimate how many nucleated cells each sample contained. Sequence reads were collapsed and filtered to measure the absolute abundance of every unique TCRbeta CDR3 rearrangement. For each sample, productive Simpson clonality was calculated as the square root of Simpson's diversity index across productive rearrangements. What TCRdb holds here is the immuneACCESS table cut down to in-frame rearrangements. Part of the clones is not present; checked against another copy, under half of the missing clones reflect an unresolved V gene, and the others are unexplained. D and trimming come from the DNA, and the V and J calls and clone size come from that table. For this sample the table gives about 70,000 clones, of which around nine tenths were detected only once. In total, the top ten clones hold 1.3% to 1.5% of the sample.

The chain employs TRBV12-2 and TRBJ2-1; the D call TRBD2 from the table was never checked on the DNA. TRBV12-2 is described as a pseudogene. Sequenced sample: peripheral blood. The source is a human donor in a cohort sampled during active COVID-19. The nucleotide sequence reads TGTGCAAGTCGCTTAGAGGCGGGTTTCGGGATGTGGAATGAGCAGTTCTTC. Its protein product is CASRLEAGFGMWNEQFF.